This TCR beta chain comes out of a study of T cells in tuberculosis. At the level of the study: CD1B tetramers identified T cells specific for mycobacterial lipid GMM. In South Africa, adults with active tuberculosis were compared with IGRA-negative and latently infected IGRA-positive adolescents.

Details on this clone: What it recognizes is unknown.

General observations from the study: Cases with active tuberculosis were adults, while controls were adolescents.

Produced via immunoSEQ multiplex PCR; TCRdb's table is partial and in-frame only. The data show roughly 41,000 clones, with almost 95% seen just once and 12% held by the top ten. This CDR3 is built from 15 residues. Between the trimmed V and J ends, which lost 0 bases and 5 bases, there was a span of 13 bases. Germline CDR1 is SGHTA and CDR2 is FQGNSA. This chain links TRBV7-2 with TRBJ1-2; D is unclear. The specimen sequenced was PBMCs. This TCR was recovered from a donor between 10 and 29 years old with latent tuberculosis or without tuberculosis infection. Some clones in this sample may be carry-over from other donors' samples. The DNA for the CDR3 is TGTGCCAGCAGCTTAGCGACGGGAACCGCATATGGCTACACCTTC. This sequence encodes CASSLATGTAYGYTF.